The 4 T cell receptor beta chains in this list originate from one sample, sequenced in a study of T-cell memory formation after mild COVID-19. TCRdb analysed the 5' RACE reads with MiXCR anew, one entry per CDR3 protein. The table has 200,000 to 250,000 distinct CDR3 sequences, more than 8% seen once. Sequences were obtained from PBMCs or a T cell subset sorted from them (not recorded which). The origin of the receptors is a man aged 18 to 30 who had mild COVID-19 (a few samples of this study predate the infection). Cell type and time point are not known.

This clonotype was seen ten or more times. The genes are TRBV4-1 and TRBJ2-7; TRBD1 matches 9 bases. CDR1 and CDR2 (germline): MGHRA, YSYEKL. V lost 4 bases and J lost 5; bases outside the gene matches: 3. The CDR3 runs to 13 residues. CDR3 in DNA: TGCGCCAGCAGCCCTGGACAGGGGAACGAGCAGTACTTC. This codes for CASSPGQGNEQYF.

This clonotype occurred many times. The gene calls are TRBV5-5 and TRBJ2-2, with 10 bases aligning to TRBD2. J lost 4 bases, V lost 1 base, and 4 bases had no gene match. Germline lookup yields CDR1 SGHKS and CDR2 YYEKEE (reference sequence). The CDR3 is 16 amino acids. The CDR3 sequence is CASSLSGGAFTGELFF. For the CDR3, the DNA is TGTGCCAGCAGCTTGAGCGGGGGGGCCTTCACCGGGGAGCTGTTTTTT.

The sample holds a few counts of this clonotype. This sequence joins TRBV16 and TRBJ1-3; D unclear. Per the germline V gene, CDR1 is KGHSY and CDR2 is FQNENV. The CDR3 is 14 residues long. V lost 0 bases and J lost 0, with 3 bases in between. The CDR3 sequence is CASSQSRSGNTIYF. CDR3 nucleotide sequence: TGTGCCAGCAGCCAATCCCGCTCTGGAAACACCATATATTTT. The full variable domain, rest sourced from reference TRBV16 and TRBJ1-3, is GEEVAQTPKHLVRGEGQKAKLYCAPIKGHSYVFWYQQVLKNEFKFLISFQNENVFDETGMPKERFSAKCLPNSPCSLEIQATKLEDSAVYFCASSQSRSGNTIYFGEGSWLTVV.

The chain is built from TRBV4-2 and TRBJ1-5, with D hard to call. Trimming took off 0 bases at V and 1 base at J, with 10 bases between the two ends. In germline, CDR1 is LGHNA, CDR2 YNFKEQ. The CDR3 contains 16 residues. The CDR3 protein is CASSQDLTDSNQPQHF. The CDR3 DNA reads TGTGCCAGCAGCCAAGATCTTACGGACAGCAATCAGCCCCAGCATTTT.